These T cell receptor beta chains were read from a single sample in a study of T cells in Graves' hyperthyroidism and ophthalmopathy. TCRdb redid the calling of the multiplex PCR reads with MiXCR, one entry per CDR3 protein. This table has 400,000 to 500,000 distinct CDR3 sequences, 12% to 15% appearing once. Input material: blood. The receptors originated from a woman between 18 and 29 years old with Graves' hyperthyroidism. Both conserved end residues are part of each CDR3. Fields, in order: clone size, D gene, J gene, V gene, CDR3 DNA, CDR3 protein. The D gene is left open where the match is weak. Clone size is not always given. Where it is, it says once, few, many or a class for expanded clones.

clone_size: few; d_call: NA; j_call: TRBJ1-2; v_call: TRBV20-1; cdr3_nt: TGCAGTGCTTCAGGGCCCCATGGCTACACCTTC; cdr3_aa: CSASGPHGYTF
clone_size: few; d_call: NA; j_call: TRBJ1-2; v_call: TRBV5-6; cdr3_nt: TGTGCCAGCACCATTTCCTCCGGTTACTATGGCTACACCTTC; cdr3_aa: CASTISSGYYGYTF
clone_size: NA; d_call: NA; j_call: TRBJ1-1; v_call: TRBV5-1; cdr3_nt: TGCGCCAGCACCCTCGGAGGGCCGAACACTGAAGCTTTCTTT; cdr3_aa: CASTLGGPNTEAFF
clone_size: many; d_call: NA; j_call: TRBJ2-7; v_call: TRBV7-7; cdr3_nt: TGTGCTAGCAGCCCCGCCGGGACACTGTACGAGCAGTACTTC; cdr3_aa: CASSPAGTLYEQYF
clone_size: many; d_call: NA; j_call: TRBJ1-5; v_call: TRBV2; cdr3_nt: TGTGCCAGCAGTCCAGGGATTTGGCACAATCAGCCCCAGCATTTT; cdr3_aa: CASSPGIWHNQPQHF
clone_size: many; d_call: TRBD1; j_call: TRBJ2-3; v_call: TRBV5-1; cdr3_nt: TGCGCCAGCAGCTCGACAGGGGTGGGAGATACGCAGTATTTT; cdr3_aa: CASSSTGVGDTQYF
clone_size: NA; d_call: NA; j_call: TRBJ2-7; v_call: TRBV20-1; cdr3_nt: TGCAGTGCCGCCTATGGGGCAGGGTTTTCCTACGAGCAGTACTTC; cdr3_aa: CSAAYGAGFSYEQYF
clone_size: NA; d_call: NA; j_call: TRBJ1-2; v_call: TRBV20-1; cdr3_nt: TGCAGTGCTAGAGGGGCAGGGCGAATCTATGGCTACACCTTC; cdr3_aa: CSARGAGRIYGYTF
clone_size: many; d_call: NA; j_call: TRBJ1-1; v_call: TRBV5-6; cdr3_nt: TGTGCCAGCAGCTTGGACAACTCGAACACTGAAGCTTTCTTT; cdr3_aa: CASSLDNSNTEAFF
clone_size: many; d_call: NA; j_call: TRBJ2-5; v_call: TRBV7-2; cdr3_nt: TGTGCCAGCAGCTTAGTGGCGGTCACGGGAGAGACCCAGTACTTC; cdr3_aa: CASSLVAVTGETQYF
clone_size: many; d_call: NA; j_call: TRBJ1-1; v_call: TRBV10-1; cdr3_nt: TGCGCCAGCAGTGAGTCGGGCAGGGTCTCTGAACTGGCTTTCTTT; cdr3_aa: CASSESGRVSELAFF
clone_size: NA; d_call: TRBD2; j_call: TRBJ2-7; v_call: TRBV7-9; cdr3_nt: TGTGCCAGCAGCGCCGGAGTAGCGGGAGCCCCCTACGAGCAGTACTTC; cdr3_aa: CASSAGVAGAPYEQYF
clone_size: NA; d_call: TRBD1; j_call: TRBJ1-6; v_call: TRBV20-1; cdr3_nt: TGCAGTGCTAGCGGTTCCGGGACAGGGTATTCACCCCTCCACTTT; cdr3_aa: CSASGSGTGYSPLHF
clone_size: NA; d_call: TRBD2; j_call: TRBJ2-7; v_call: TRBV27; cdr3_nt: TGTGCCAGCAGTTGGTATGCGGGAGTGGGTGACGAGCAGTACTTC; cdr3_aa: CASSWYAGVGDEQYF
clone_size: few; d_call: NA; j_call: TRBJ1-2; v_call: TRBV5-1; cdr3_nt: TGCGCCAGCAGCTTGGAATTGGGGGGGGCAAATGGCTACACCTTC; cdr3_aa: CASSLELGGANGYTF
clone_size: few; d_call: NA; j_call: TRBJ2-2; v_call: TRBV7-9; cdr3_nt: TGTGCCAGCAGCTTAGGGCAGGGGAACGGGGAGCTGTTTTTT; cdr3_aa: CASSLGQGNGELFF
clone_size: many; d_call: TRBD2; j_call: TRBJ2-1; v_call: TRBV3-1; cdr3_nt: TGTGCCAGCAGCCACGCTGCGGGAGGGCCACGGAATGAGCAGTTCTTC; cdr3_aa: CASSHAAGGPRNEQFF
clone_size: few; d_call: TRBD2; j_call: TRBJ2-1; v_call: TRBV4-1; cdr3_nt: TGCGCCAGCAGCCAAGAGTGGACTAGCGGGACTGGTGAGCAGTTCTTC; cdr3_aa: CASSQEWTSGTGEQFF
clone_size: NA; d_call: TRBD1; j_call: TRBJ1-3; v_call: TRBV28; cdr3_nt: TGTGCCAGCGGTTTCACAGGACAGGATAGCTCTGGAAACACCATATATTTT; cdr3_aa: CASGFTGQDSSGNTIYF
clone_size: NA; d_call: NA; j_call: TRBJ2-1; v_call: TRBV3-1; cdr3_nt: TGTGCCAGCAGCCAGGCAACTAGCAGCTCCTACAATGAGCAGTTCTTC; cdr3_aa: CASSQATSSSYNEQFF
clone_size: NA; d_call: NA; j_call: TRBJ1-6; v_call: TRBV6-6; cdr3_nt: TGTGCCAGCAGTTACTCGAGGCCGGGGAATAATTCACCCCTCCACTTT; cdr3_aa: CASSYSRPGNNSPLHF
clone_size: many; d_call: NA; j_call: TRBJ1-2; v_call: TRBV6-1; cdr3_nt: TGTGCCAGCAGTGAAGGGAGGGTGGACTATGGCTACACCTTC; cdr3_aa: CASSEGRVDYGYTF
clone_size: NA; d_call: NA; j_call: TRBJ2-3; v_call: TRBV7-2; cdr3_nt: TGTGCCAGCAGCCCGCTAGGCCCAGGGACCACAGATACGCAGTATTTT; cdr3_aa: CASSPLGPGTTDTQYF
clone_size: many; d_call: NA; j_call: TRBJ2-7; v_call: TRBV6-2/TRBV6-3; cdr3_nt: TGTGCCAGCAGTTACTCTATAGACAGGAGCTCCTACGAGCAGTACTTC; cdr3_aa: CASSYSIDRSSYEQYF
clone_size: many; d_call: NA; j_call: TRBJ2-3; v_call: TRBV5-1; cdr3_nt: TGCGCCAGCAGTTGGGCGTGGGATACGCAGTATTTT; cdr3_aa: CASSWAWDTQYF
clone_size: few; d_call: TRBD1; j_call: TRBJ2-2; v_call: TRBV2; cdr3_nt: TGTGCCAGCAGTCCCGACAGGGAACCCACCGGGGAGCTGTTTTTT; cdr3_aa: CASSPDREPTGELFF
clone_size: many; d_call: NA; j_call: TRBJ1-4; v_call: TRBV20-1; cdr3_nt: TGCAGTTCTCCCTCGGGGGGGGCCACTAATGAAAAACTGTTTTTT; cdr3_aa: CSSPSGGATNEKLFF
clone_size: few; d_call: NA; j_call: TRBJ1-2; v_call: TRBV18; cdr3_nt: TGTGCCAGCTCACCGGACCTGACTACTAACTATGGCTACACCTTC; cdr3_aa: CASSPDLTTNYGYTF